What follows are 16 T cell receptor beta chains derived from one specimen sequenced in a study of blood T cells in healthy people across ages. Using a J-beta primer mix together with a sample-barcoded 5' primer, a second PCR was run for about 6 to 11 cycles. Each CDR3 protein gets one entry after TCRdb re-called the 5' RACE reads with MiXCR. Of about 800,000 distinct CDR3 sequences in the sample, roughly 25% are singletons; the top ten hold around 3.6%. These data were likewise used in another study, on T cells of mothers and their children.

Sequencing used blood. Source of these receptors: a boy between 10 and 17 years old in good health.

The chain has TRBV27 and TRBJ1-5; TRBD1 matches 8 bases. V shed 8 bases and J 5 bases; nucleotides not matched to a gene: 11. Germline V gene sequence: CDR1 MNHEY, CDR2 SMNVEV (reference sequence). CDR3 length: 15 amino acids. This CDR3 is CASPQIRTGHQPQHF. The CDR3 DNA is TGTGCCAGCCCCCAAATTAGGACAGGGCATCAGCCCCAGCATTTT.

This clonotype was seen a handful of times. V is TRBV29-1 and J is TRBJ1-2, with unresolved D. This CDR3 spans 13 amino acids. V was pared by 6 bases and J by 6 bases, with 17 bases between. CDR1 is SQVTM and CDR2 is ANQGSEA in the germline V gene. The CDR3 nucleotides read TGCAGCGTCGTCAGGACCGCGCCGGATGGCTACACCTTC. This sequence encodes CSVVRTAPDGYTF.

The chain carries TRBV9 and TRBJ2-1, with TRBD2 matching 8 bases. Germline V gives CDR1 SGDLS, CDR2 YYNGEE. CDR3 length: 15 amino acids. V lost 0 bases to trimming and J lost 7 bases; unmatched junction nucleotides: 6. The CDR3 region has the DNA TGTGCCAGCAGCGTAGAAGGCGGGAGGTCGAATGAGCAGTTCTTC. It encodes CASSVEGGRSNEQFF.

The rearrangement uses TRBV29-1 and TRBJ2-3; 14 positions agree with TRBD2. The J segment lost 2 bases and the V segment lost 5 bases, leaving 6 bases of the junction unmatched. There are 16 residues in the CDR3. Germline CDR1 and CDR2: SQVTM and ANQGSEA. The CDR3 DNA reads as TGCAGCGTTCACAGGACTAGCGGGAGGAACACAGATACGCAGTATTTT. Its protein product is CSVHRTSGRNTDTQYF.

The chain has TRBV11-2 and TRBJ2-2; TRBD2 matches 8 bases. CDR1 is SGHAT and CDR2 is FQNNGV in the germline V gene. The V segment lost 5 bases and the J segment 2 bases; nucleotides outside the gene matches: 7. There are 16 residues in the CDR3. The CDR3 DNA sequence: TGTGCCAGCAGCAAACTAGCGGCTATTAACACCGGGGAGCTGTTTTTT. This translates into CASSKLAAINTGELFF. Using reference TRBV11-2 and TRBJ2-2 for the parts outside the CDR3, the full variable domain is EAGVAQSPRYKIIEKRQSVAFWCNPISGHATLYWYQQILGQGPKLLIQFQNNGVVDDSQLPKDRFSAERLKGVDSTLKIQPAKLEDSAVYLCASSKLAAINTGELFFGEGSRLTVL.

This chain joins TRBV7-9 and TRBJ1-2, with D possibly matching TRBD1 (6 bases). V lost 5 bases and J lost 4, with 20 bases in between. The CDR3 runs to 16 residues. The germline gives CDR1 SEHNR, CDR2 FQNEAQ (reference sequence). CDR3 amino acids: CASSPMTGASIYGYTF. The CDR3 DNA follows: TGTGCCAGCAGCCCCATGACAGGAGCTTCTATCTATGGCTACACCTTC.

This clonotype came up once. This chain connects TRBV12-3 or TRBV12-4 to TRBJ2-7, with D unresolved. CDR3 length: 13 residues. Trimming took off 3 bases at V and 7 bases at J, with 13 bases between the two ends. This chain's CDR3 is CASSLVSRGEQYF. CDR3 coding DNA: TGTGCCAGCAGTTTGGTATCCCGTGGGGAGCAGTACTTC.

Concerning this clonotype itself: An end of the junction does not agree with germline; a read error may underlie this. For the CDR3, the DNA is TGTGCCAACAGTCAGGGGGCTTTGATGGAGCTGTTTTTT. Protein: CANSQGALMELFF. The V gene is TRBV2, the J gene TRBJ2-2, with 8 positions matching TRBD1. Germline lookup yields CDR1 SNHLY and CDR2 FYNNEI. The CDR3 is 13 residues long.

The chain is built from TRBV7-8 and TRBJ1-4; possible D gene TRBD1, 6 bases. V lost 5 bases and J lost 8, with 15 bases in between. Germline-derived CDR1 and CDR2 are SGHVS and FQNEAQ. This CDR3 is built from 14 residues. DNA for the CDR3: TGTGCCAGCAGCGTCAGGGGAATCGGGGAAAAACTGTTTTTT. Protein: CASSVRGIGEKLFF.

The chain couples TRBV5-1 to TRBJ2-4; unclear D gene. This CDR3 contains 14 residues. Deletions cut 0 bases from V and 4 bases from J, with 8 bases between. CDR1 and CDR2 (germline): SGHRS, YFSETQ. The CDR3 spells CASSLAPQKNIQYF. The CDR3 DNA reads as TGCGCCAGCAGCTTGGCCCCCCAAAAAAACATTCAGTACTTC.

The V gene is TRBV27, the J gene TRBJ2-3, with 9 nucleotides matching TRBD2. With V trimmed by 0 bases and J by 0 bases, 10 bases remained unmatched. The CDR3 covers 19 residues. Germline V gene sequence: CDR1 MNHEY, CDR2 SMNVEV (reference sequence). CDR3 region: CASSLSSSGSGTSTDTQYF. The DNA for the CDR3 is TGTGCCAGCAGTTTATCCAGTAGCGGGAGCGGTACTAGCACAGATACGCAGTATTTT.

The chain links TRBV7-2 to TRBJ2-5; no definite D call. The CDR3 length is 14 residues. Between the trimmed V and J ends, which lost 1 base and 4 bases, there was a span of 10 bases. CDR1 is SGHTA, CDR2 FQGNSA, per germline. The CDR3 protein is CASSLDPGGETQYF. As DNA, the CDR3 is TGTGCCAGCAGCTTAGATCCTGGCGGAGAGACCCAGTACTTC.

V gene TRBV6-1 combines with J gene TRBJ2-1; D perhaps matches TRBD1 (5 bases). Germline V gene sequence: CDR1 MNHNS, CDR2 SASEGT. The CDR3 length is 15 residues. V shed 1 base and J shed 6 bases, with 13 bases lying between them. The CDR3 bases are TGTGCCAGCAGTGAAGGGTTGGGGCTAATCAATGAGCAGTTCTTC. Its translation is CASSEGLGLINEQFF.

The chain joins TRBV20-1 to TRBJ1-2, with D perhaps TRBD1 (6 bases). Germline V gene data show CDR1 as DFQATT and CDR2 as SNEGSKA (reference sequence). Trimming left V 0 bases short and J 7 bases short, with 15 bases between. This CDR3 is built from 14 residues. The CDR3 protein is CSAREAQGSSGYTF. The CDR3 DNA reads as TGCAGTGCTAGAGAGGCGCAGGGGAGCTCTGGCTACACCTTC.

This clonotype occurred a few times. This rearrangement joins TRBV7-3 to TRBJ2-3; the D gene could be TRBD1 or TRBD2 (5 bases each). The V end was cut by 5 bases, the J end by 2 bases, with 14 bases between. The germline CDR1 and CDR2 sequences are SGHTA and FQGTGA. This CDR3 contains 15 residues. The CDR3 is CASSPGTEFTDTQYF. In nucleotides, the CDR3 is TGTGCCAGCAGCCCCGGGACCGAATTCACAGATACGCAGTATTTT.

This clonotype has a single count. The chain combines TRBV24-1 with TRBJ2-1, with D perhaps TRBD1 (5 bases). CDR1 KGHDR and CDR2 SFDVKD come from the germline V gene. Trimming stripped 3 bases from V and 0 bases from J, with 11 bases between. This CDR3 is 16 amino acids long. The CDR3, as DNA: TGTGCCACCAGTGATAGGACACCGAGCTCCTACAATGAGCAGTTCTTC. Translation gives CATSDRTPSSYNEQFF.